This paragraph reports one T cell receptor (beta chain). Next came a second PCR, run for about 7 to 12 cycles, which used a sample-barcoded 5' primer along with a J-beta primer mix. Every cDNA was tagged by a template-switch adaptor with 12 random nucleotides. TCRdb fed the 5' RACE reads into MiXCR, producing one record per CDR3 protein. In the table there are some 290,000 distinct CDR3 sequences, roughly 26% of which are singletons. The data were taken from a study of blood T cells in healthy people across ages. Peripheral blood samples of 7.5 to 10 milliliters were drawn from each donor. No fewer than 5.5 micrograms of total RNA were isolated from every sample. The CDR3 runs to 15 residues. The germline V gene has CDR1 SEHNR and CDR2 FQNEAQ (reference sequence). The V gene lost 3 bases and the J gene lost 2 bases, with 13 bases spanning the gap.

The V and J genes are TRBV7-9 and TRBJ2-5, with D possibly being TRBD2 (5 bases). The receptor's source is a woman in her sixties or seventies in good health. The sample comprised blood. CDR3 loop: CASSFPAVGQETQYF. The DNA for the CDR3 is TGTGCCAGCAGCTTCCCAGCGGTAGGACAAGAGACCCAGTACTTC.